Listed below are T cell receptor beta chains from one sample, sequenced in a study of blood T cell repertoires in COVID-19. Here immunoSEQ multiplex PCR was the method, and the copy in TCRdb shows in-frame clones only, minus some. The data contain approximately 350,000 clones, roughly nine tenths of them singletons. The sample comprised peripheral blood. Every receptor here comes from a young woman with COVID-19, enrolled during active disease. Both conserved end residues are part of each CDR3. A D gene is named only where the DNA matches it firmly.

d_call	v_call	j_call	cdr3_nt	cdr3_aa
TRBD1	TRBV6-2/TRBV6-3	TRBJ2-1	TGTGCCAGCAGTTACTCGCCTGGCAGGGGGATTTACAATGAGCAGTTCTTC	CASSYSPGRGIYNEQFF
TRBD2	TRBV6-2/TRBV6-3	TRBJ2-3	TGTGCCAGCAGTTACGCTAGCGGGAGCCTCACAGATACGCAGTATTTT	CASSYASGSLTDTQYF
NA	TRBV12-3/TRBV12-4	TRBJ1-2	TGTGCCACCCCGGACACCTATGGCTACACCTTC	CATPDTYGYTF
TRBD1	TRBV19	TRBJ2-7	TGTGCCACCCGATCGACAGGGGGGGCCTACGAGCAGTACTTC	CATRSTGGAYEQYF
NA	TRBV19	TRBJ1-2	TGTGCCAGTAGTATAGGTTCAGGCGCTTCCTATGGCTACACCTTC	CASSIGSGASYGYTF
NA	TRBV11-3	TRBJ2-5	TGTGCCAGCAGCTTAGGGGAGCAGCGGGTGTACCAAGAGACCCAGTACTTC	CASSLGEQRVYQETQYF
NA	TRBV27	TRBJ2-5	TGTGCCAGCAGTCTACCTCAAGAGACCCAGTACTTC	CASSLPQETQYF
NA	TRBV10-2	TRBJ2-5	TGCGCCAGCAGTGAGTCTCCCTATAAGCTACCTCGAGAGACCCAGTACTTC	CASSESPYKLPRETQYF
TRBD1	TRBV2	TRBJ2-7	TGTGCCAGCGCAAAGAGAGGGGACAGGGCCCACGAGCAGTACTTC	CASAKRGDRAHEQYF
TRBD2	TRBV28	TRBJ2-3	TGTGCCAGTGGAGGGACTAGCGCCTTTACAGATACGCAGTATTTT	CASGGTSAFTDTQYF
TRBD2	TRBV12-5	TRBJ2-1	TGTGCTAGTGGTTTGCGATATTCGGCTAGCGGGATCTACAATGAGCAGTTCTTC	CASGLRYSASGIYNEQFF
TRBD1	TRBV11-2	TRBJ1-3	TGTGCCAGCAGCCCAGACCGGGACAGGGCTGGAAACACCATATATTTT	CASSPDRDRAGNTIYF
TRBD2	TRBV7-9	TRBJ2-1	TGTGCCAGCAGCTTACTAGCGGGAGGGCCCGGAGGGGAGCAGTTCTTC	CASSLLAGGPGGEQFF